A selection of T cell receptor beta chains follows, all from one sample in a study of metastatic and nonmetastatic thyroid tumors. Using MiXCR, TCRdb reanalyzed the PCR reads. The sample contains 50,000 to 70,000 clones, 4% to 5% of which appear only once. The sample comprised blood. The receptor set was obtained from a female donor with papillary thyroid cancer or a benign thyroid nodule (not recorded which). Some clones in this sample may be carry-over from other donors' samples. The CDR3 runs from the conserved cysteine through the conserved F or W. A D gene is named only where the DNA matches it firmly. The size field is filled for only some rows; it gives once, few, many or a size class.

clone_size: many; d_call: .; j_call: TRBJ2-6; cdr3_length: 14; v_call: TRBV19; cdr3_nt: TGTGCCAGTACCCAGGGGCCTGGGGCCAACGTCCTGACTTTC; cdr3_aa: CASTQGPGANVLTF
clone_size: many; d_call: .; j_call: TRBJ2-3; cdr3_length: 15; v_call: TRBV7-9; cdr3_nt: TGTGCCAGCAGCCGGAGGAGCGGGTCCACAGATACGCAGTATTTT; cdr3_aa: CASSRRSGSTDTQYF
clone_size: many; d_call: .; j_call: TRBJ2-7; cdr3_length: 14; v_call: TRBV6-1; cdr3_nt: TGTGCCAGCAGTTACAGGGAAGATTCCTACGAGCAGTACTTC; cdr3_aa: CASSYREDSYEQYF
clone_size: many; d_call: TRBD1; j_call: TRBJ2-5; cdr3_length: 13; v_call: TRBV6-1; cdr3_nt: TGTGCCAGCGCGAGGGGGCCCGGAGAGACCCAGTACTTC; cdr3_aa: CASARGPGETQYF
clone_size: many; d_call: TRBD1; j_call: TRBJ2-2; cdr3_length: 16; v_call: TRBV28; cdr3_nt: TGTGCCAGCACTCCCGAGAGACAGGGGAACACCGGGGAGCTGTTTTTT; cdr3_aa: CASTPERQGNTGELFF
clone_size: .; d_call: .; j_call: TRBJ1-1; cdr3_length: 18; v_call: TRBV28; cdr3_nt: TGTGCCAGCAGTTCCATTCCCTCGGGGGGGGGCATGAACACTGAAGATTTATTT; cdr3_aa: CASSSIPSGGGMNTEDLF
clone_size: few; d_call: .; j_call: TRBJ2-5; cdr3_length: 15; v_call: TRBV7-8; cdr3_nt: TGTGCCAGCACACTAAGGCGAGGATTTATAGAGACCCAGTACTTC; cdr3_aa: CASTLRRGFIETQYF
clone_size: .; d_call: .; j_call: TRBJ2-7; cdr3_length: 13; v_call: TRBV20-1; cdr3_nt: TGCAGTTCTAGACAAGTACTAGTGGGTGAGCAGTACTTC; cdr3_aa: CSSRQVLVGEQYF
clone_size: many; d_call: TRBD2; j_call: TRBJ2-2; cdr3_length: 15; v_call: TRBV11-2; cdr3_nt: TGTGCCAGCAGTCAGGGACTAGCGGCTTCTGGGGAGCTGTTTTTT; cdr3_aa: CASSQGLAASGELFF
clone_size: many; d_call: .; j_call: TRBJ1-2; cdr3_length: 16; v_call: TRBV5-1; cdr3_nt: TGCGCCAGCAGCTTGGTGGCCCAAGGGGGGCTTGGAGGCTACACCTTC; cdr3_aa: CASSLVAQGGLGGYTF
clone_size: .; d_call: .; j_call: TRBJ2-1; cdr3_length: 14; v_call: TRBV18; cdr3_nt: TGTGCCAGCTCACCACCATGTGGGCAGGGGTCGGGGTTCTTC; cdr3_aa: CASSPPCGQGSGFF
clone_size: few; d_call: TRBD2; j_call: TRBJ2-2; cdr3_length: 17; v_call: TRBV6-6; cdr3_nt: TGTGCCAGCAGTTACTCCAGAGGGAGGGAAAACACCGGGGAGCTGTTTTTT; cdr3_aa: CASSYSRGRENTGELFF
clone_size: few; d_call: .; j_call: TRBJ2-2; cdr3_length: 14; v_call: TRBV7-3; cdr3_nt: TGTGCCAGCAGCTTAACGCGGGGCACCGGGGAGCTGTTTTTT; cdr3_aa: CASSLTRGTGELFF
clone_size: many; d_call: .; j_call: TRBJ2-5; cdr3_length: 16; v_call: TRBV20-1; cdr3_nt: TGCAGTGCTAGCAAGCCTCTCACCCCGGGCCTAGAGACCCAGTACTTC; cdr3_aa: CSASKPLTPGLETQYF
clone_size: many; d_call: .; j_call: TRBJ1-5; cdr3_length: 15; v_call: TRBV27; cdr3_nt: TGTGCCAGCAGTTTGGGTGGGAACAAGGGTCAGCCCCAGCATTTT; cdr3_aa: CASSLGGNKGQPQHF
clone_size: .; d_call: .; j_call: TRBJ1-5; cdr3_length: 14; v_call: TRBV27; cdr3_nt: TGTGCCAGCAGTCTACATGGCGGGGGTCAGCCCCAGCATTTT; cdr3_aa: CASSLHGGGQPQHF
clone_size: many; d_call: .; j_call: TRBJ2-7; cdr3_length: 15; v_call: TRBV5-5; cdr3_nt: TGTGCCAGCAGCGCCCTAGCTCGGGACGGTAGGGAGCAGTACTTC; cdr3_aa: CASSALARDGREQYF
clone_size: .; d_call: .; j_call: TRBJ2-2; cdr3_length: 16; v_call: TRBV6-4; cdr3_nt: TGTGCCAGCAGTGACGAACCGGGGGTTAACACCGGGGAGCTGTTTTTT; cdr3_aa: CASSDEPGVNTGELFF
clone_size: many; d_call: .; j_call: TRBJ2-5; cdr3_length: 16; v_call: TRBV2; cdr3_nt: TGTGCCAGTATTAACGTCGACTCCCTACTCCAAGAGACCCAGTACTTC; cdr3_aa: CASINVDSLLQETQYF
clone_size: .; d_call: .; j_call: TRBJ2-3; cdr3_length: 13; v_call: TRBV27; cdr3_nt: TGTGCCAGCAAAGGTCACTGCACAGATATGCAGTATTTT; cdr3_aa: CASKGHCTDMQYF
clone_size: .; d_call: .; j_call: TRBJ2-3; cdr3_length: 15; v_call: TRBV20-1; cdr3_nt: TGCAGTGCTAGGGCTACCAGCGGTAGACCAGATACGCAGTATTTT; cdr3_aa: CSARATSGRPDTQYF
clone_size: many; d_call: TRBD2; j_call: TRBJ2-2; cdr3_length: 15; v_call: TRBV6-1; cdr3_nt: TGTGCCAGCAGTTACCTAGCGGCGAACACCGGGGAGCTGTTTTTT; cdr3_aa: CASSYLAANTGELFF
clone_size: many; d_call: .; j_call: TRBJ1-6; cdr3_length: 15; v_call: TRBV10-2; cdr3_nt: TGCGCCAGCAGCCGGGACGTCCCACCAGGCTCACCCCTCCACTTT; cdr3_aa: CASSRDVPPGSPLHF
clone_size: few; d_call: .; j_call: TRBJ2-7; cdr3_length: 14; v_call: TRBV7-2; cdr3_nt: TGTGCCAGCAGCCCAGCGGGACAGCACTACGAGCAGTACTTC; cdr3_aa: CASSPAGQHYEQYF
clone_size: .; d_call: TRBD2; j_call: TRBJ2-3; cdr3_length: 16; v_call: TRBV6-4; cdr3_nt: TGTGCCAGCAGTGAGGGACTAGCGGGAGGTCCAGATACGCAGTATTTT; cdr3_aa: CASSEGLAGGPDTQYF
clone_size: many; d_call: TRBD1; j_call: TRBJ2-6; cdr3_length: 17; v_call: TRBV27; cdr3_nt: TGTGCCAGCAGTCCAAGGACAGGGCTCTCTGGGGCCAACGTCCTGACTTTC; cdr3_aa: CASSPRTGLSGANVLTF
clone_size: many; d_call: .; j_call: TRBJ2-2; cdr3_length: 12; v_call: TRBV20-1; cdr3_nt: TGCAGTGCTAGCGGGAACACCGGGGAGCTGTTTTTT; cdr3_aa: CSASGNTGELFF
clone_size: .; d_call: TRBD1; j_call: TRBJ1-5; cdr3_length: 16; v_call: TRBV27; cdr3_nt: TGTGCCAGCACCTCAAGAGGCGGGACAGGGAGTCAGCCCCAGCATTTT; cdr3_aa: CASTSRGGTGSQPQHF
clone_size: many; d_call: .; j_call: TRBJ1-2; cdr3_length: 15; v_call: TRBV19; cdr3_nt: TGTGCCGTGACGATGAGCACGCAGGCCCGCTATGGCTACACCTTC; cdr3_aa: CAVTMSTQARYGYTF
clone_size: many; d_call: .; j_call: TRBJ1-3; cdr3_length: 15; v_call: TRBV5-1; cdr3_nt: TGCGCCAGCAGCCAACAATGGGCAGGGGGAAACACCATATATTTT; cdr3_aa: CASSQQWAGGNTIYF
clone_size: .; d_call: TRBD2; j_call: TRBJ2-3; cdr3_length: 19; v_call: TRBV7-9; cdr3_nt: TGTGCCAGCAGCTTAGCTTCCCTAGCGGGACCTATAGCCACAGATACGCAGTATTTT; cdr3_aa: CASSLASLAGPIATDTQYF
clone_size: few; d_call: .; j_call: TRBJ2-2; cdr3_length: 14; v_call: TRBV6-9; cdr3_nt: TGTGCCAGCAGTTACAACGGTAACACCGGGGAGCTGTTTTTT; cdr3_aa: CASSYNGNTGELFF
clone_size: many; d_call: .; j_call: TRBJ1-1; cdr3_length: 13; v_call: TRBV12-3/TRBV12-4; cdr3_nt: TGTGCCAGTGACAGGAACATGAACACTGAAGCTTTCTTT; cdr3_aa: CASDRNMNTEAFF
clone_size: few; d_call: TRBD1; j_call: TRBJ2-7; cdr3_length: 14; v_call: TRBV11-2; cdr3_nt: TGTGCCAGCAGCTCGACAGGGGTGAAGGGCGAGCAGTACTTC; cdr3_aa: CASSSTGVKGEQYF
clone_size: .; d_call: .; j_call: TRBJ1-3; cdr3_length: 16; v_call: TRBV7-2; cdr3_nt: TGTGCCAGCAGCTTAGGACCGCCCAACTCTGGAAACACCATATATTTT; cdr3_aa: CASSLGPPNSGNTIYF
clone_size: .; d_call: .; j_call: TRBJ1-2; cdr3_length: 14; v_call: TRBV12-3/TRBV12-4; cdr3_nt: TGTGCCAGTAGTTTAGGCACACTGATATATGGCTACACCTTC; cdr3_aa: CASSLGTLIYGYTF
clone_size: many; d_call: .; j_call: TRBJ2-3; cdr3_length: 12; v_call: TRBV5-6; cdr3_nt: TGTGCCAGCAGCTTTCTCGCAGATACGCAGTATTTT; cdr3_aa: CASSFLADTQYF
clone_size: few; d_call: TRBD2; j_call: TRBJ2-7; cdr3_length: 14; v_call: TRBV11-1; cdr3_nt: TGTGCCAGCAGCTGGACTAGCGGGGTCTACGAGCAGTACTTC; cdr3_aa: CASSWTSGVYEQYF
clone_size: many; d_call: TRBD2; j_call: TRBJ2-7; cdr3_length: 15; v_call: TRBV11-3; cdr3_nt: TGTGCCAGCAGCCCATTAGCGGGAGGGGGCTACGAGCAGTACTTC; cdr3_aa: CASSPLAGGGYEQYF
clone_size: few; d_call: .; j_call: TRBJ2-1; cdr3_length: 11; v_call: TRBV24-1; cdr3_nt: TGTGCCACCAGTGGTCGTAATGAGCAGTTCTTC; cdr3_aa: CATSGRNEQFF
clone_size: many; d_call: .; j_call: TRBJ1-1; cdr3_length: 15; v_call: TRBV20-1; cdr3_nt: TGCAGTGCTAGAGATCACGGGGGGATTGGCACTGAAGCTTTCTTT; cdr3_aa: CSARDHGGIGTEAFF
clone_size: many; d_call: TRBD2; j_call: TRBJ2-7; cdr3_length: 14; v_call: TRBV5-5; cdr3_nt: TGTGCCAGCAGCGGGCGGGGAGGGTTCTACGAGCAGTACTTC; cdr3_aa: CASSGRGGFYEQYF
clone_size: few; d_call: .; j_call: TRBJ2-1; cdr3_length: 14; v_call: TRBV20-1; cdr3_nt: TGCAGTGCTAGAGCAGGGAGCTCCTACAATGAGCAGTTCTTC; cdr3_aa: CSARAGSSYNEQFF
clone_size: .; d_call: .; j_call: TRBJ1-2; cdr3_length: 12; v_call: TRBV12-3/TRBV12-4; cdr3_nt: TGTGCCAGCAGTGCAATTATGGGTGTCTACACCTTC; cdr3_aa: CASSAIMGVYTF
clone_size: few; d_call: .; j_call: TRBJ2-5; cdr3_length: 13; v_call: TRBV28; cdr3_nt: TGTGCCAGCAGTGGGATAGGCGAAGAGACCCAGTACTTC; cdr3_aa: CASSGIGEETQYF
clone_size: many; d_call: TRBD2; j_call: TRBJ2-4; cdr3_length: 14; v_call: TRBV27; cdr3_nt: TGTGCCAGCTCCTTAGCGGGATCGGAAAACATTCAGTACTTC; cdr3_aa: CASSLAGSENIQYF
clone_size: .; d_call: TRBD2; j_call: TRBJ2-4; cdr3_length: 15; v_call: TRBV30; cdr3_nt: TGTGCCTGGAGTGACCCCAGGGACGGGGGGAACATTCAGTACTTC; cdr3_aa: CAWSDPRDGGNIQYF
clone_size: many; d_call: .; j_call: TRBJ2-5; cdr3_length: 15; v_call: TRBV7-9; cdr3_nt: TGTGCCAGCACCAGTCCGGGACGGCCCCAAGAGACCCAGTACTTC; cdr3_aa: CASTSPGRPQETQYF
clone_size: many; d_call: .; j_call: TRBJ2-6; cdr3_length: 14; v_call: TRBV20-1; cdr3_nt: TGCAGTGCTAAGGACCCCTCTGGGGCCAACGTCCTGACTTTC; cdr3_aa: CSAKDPSGANVLTF
clone_size: .; d_call: TRBD2; j_call: TRBJ2-7; cdr3_length: 15; v_call: TRBV3-1; cdr3_nt: TGTGCCAGCAGCCAAGGGGCGGGAGGATTGGGGGAGCAGTACTTC; cdr3_aa: CASSQGAGGLGEQYF
clone_size: many; d_call: .; j_call: TRBJ2-7; cdr3_length: 14; v_call: TRBV7-9; cdr3_nt: TGTGCCAGCAGCTTACATTTCCCTGACTACGAGCAGTACTTC; cdr3_aa: CASSLHFPDYEQYF
clone_size: .; d_call: .; j_call: TRBJ2-1; cdr3_length: 13; v_call: TRBV18; cdr3_nt: TGTGCCAGCTCTCCGACCCCGTCGGATGAGCAGTTCTTC; cdr3_aa: CASSPTPSDEQFF
clone_size: many; d_call: .; j_call: TRBJ1-1; cdr3_length: 15; v_call: TRBV6-1; cdr3_nt: TGTGCCAGCAGCCGGCCGGGACTTTCAAACACTGAAGCTTTCTTT; cdr3_aa: CASSRPGLSNTEAFF
clone_size: many; d_call: TRBD2; j_call: TRBJ2-1; cdr3_length: 14; v_call: TRBV12-3/TRBV12-4; cdr3_nt: TGTGCCAGCAGCCCTCGGGGGGGGAACAATGAGCAGTTCTTC; cdr3_aa: CASSPRGGNNEQFF
clone_size: many; d_call: .; j_call: TRBJ2-4; cdr3_length: 14; v_call: TRBV7-9; cdr3_nt: TGTGCCAGCAGCTCCTCGGGAGCCAAAAACATTCAGTACTTC; cdr3_aa: CASSSSGAKNIQYF
clone_size: many; d_call: .; j_call: TRBJ1-2; cdr3_length: 12; v_call: TRBV19; cdr3_nt: TGTGCCAGTAGTATTTTCAGCTATGGCTACACCTTC; cdr3_aa: CASSIFSYGYTF
clone_size: .; d_call: .; j_call: TRBJ2-5; cdr3_length: 11; v_call: TRBV20-1; cdr3_nt: TGTAGTGGCCGAGTACTAGAGACCCAGTACTTC; cdr3_aa: CSGRVLETQYF
clone_size: few; d_call: TRBD2; j_call: TRBJ2-3; cdr3_length: 18; v_call: TRBV11-3; cdr3_nt: TGTGCCAGCAGCCTCGGGACTAGCGGGAATCCTAGCACAGATACGCAGTATTTT; cdr3_aa: CASSLGTSGNPSTDTQYF
clone_size: few; d_call: .; j_call: TRBJ2-7; cdr3_length: 13; v_call: TRBV19; cdr3_nt: TGTGCCATTAGTCTCTCTCGGCTCTACGAGCTGTACTTC; cdr3_aa: CAISLSRLYELYF
clone_size: many; d_call: .; j_call: TRBJ1-1; cdr3_length: 13; v_call: TRBV12-3/TRBV12-4; cdr3_nt: TGTGCCAGCAGTCAAGACAGAAGGGCTGAAGCTTTCTTT; cdr3_aa: CASSQDRRAEAFF